This T cell receptor (beta chain) emerged from a study of blood T cell repertoires in COVID-19. Across the study: PBMCs, B-cell-depleted T cells, or T cells were the source of the cDNA or gDNA that made up the material.

The germline CDR1 and CDR2 sequences are KGHSH and LQKENI. The CDR3 is 16 amino acids. The V segment lost 6 bases and the J segment 2 bases; nucleotides outside the gene matches: 7. In the original workflow: Researchers report that nucleated cell counts were estimated from reference gene primer amplification. Clones were sequenced by immunoSEQ multiplex PCR, and TCRdb holds only the in-frame ones, with some missing. The V and J calls and clone size are taken from that table; D and trimming were inferred from the DNA. The sample contains 100,000 or so clones, just under 85% of which appear only once. The sequence was obtained from a woman in her 70s with active or convalescent COVID-19. The V gene is TRBV18, the J gene TRBJ2-6; 7 bases are shared with TRBD1. Sequencing used peripheral blood. CDR3 coding DNA: TGTGCCAGCTCGCCCCAGACAGGGACTGGGGCCAACGTCCTGACTTTC. This sequence encodes CASSPQTGTGANVLTF.